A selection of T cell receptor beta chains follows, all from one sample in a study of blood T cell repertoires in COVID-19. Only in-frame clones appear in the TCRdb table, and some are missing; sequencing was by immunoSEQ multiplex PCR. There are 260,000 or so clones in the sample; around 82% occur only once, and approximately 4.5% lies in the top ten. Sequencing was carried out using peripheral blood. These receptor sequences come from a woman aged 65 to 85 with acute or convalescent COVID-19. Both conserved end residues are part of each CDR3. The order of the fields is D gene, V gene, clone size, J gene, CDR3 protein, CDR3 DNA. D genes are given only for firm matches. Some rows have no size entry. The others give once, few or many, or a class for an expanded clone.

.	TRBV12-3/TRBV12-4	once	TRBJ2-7	CASSAYRAVEQYF	TGTGCCAGCAGTGCCTACAGGGCGGTCGAGCAGTACTTC
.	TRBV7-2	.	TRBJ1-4	CASSLEGANEKLFF	TGTGCCAGCAGCTTAGAAGGGGCTAATGAAAAACTGTTTTTT
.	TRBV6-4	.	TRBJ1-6	CASSAQDNSPLHF	TGTGCCAGCAGTGCACAGGATAATTCACCCCTCCACTTT
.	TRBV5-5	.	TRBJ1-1	CASSLGGAENTEAFF	TGTGCCAGCAGCTTAGGGGGGGCTGAGAACACTGAAGCTTTCTTT
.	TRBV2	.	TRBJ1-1	CASTEGKNTEAFF	TGTGCCAGCACGGAGGGAAAGAACACTGAAGCTTTCTTT
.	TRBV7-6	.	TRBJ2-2	CASSSTYTGELFF	TGTGCCAGCAGCTCAACATACACCGGGGAGCTGTTTTTT
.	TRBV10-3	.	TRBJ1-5	CAIGGGNQPQHF	TGTGCCATCGGGGGGGGCAATCAGCCCCAGCATTTT
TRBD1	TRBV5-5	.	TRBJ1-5	CASSLVGTGGNQPQHF	TGTGCCAGCAGCTTGGTGGGGACAGGGGGGAATCAGCCCCAGCATTTT
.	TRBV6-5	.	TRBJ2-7	CASSYSRAGSSYEQYF	TGTGCCAGCAGTTACAGCAGGGCGGGGAGCTCCTACGAGCAGTACTTC
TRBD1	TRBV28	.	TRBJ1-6	CASSLYRDRSDSPLHF	TGTGCCAGCAGTTTATACCGGGACAGGAGTGATTCACCCCTCCACTTT
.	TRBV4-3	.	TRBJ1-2	CASSQETRGPYGYTF	TGCGCCAGCAGCCAAGAGACTAGGGGTCCCTATGGCTACACCTTC
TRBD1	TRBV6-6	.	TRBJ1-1	CASSPRTGRNTEAFF	TGTGCCAGCAGTCCAAGGACAGGGCGAAACACTGAAGCTTTCTTT
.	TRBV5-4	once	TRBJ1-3	CASSGLVGGTIYF	TGTGCCAGCAGCGGGCTGGTGGGAGGCACCATATATTTT
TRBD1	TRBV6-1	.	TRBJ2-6	CASSDEGQSSSGANVLTF	TGTGCCAGCAGTGATGAGGGACAGTCGAGCTCTGGGGCCAACGTCCTGACTTTC
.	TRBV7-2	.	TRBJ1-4	CASSFGRTNEKLFF	TGTGCCAGCAGCTTCGGCAGGACTAATGAAAAACTGTTTTTT
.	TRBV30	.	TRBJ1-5	CAWSVQPGQPQHF	TGTGCCTGGAGTGTACAGCCCGGACAGCCCCAGCATTTT
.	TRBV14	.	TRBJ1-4	CASRAGVHEKLFF	TGTGCCAGCAGGGCAGGGGTACATGAAAAACTGTTTTTT
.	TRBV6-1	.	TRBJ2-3	CASSERRGNTDTQYF	TGTGCCAGCAGTGAACGACGGGGGAACACAGATACGCAGTATTTT
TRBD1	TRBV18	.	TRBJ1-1	CASSPQGATNTEAFF	TGTGCCAGCTCACCACAGGGGGCGACGAACACTGAAGCTTTCTTT
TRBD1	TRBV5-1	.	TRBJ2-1	CASRPGQGEQQFF	TGCGCCAGCAGACCCGGACAGGGTGAACAGCAGTTCTTC